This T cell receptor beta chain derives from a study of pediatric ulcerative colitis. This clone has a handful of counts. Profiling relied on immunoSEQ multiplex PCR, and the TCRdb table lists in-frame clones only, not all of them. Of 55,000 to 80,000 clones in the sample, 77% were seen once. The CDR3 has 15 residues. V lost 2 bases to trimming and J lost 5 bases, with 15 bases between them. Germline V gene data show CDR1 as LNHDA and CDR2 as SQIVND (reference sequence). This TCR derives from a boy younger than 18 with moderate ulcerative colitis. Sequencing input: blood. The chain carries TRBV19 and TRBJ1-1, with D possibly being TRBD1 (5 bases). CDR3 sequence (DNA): TGTGCCAGTAGTATACCGGGACCCATGGCTACTGAAGCTTTCTTT. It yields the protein CASSIPGPMATEAFF.